The 24 T cell receptor beta chains listed next were all sequenced from one sample in a study of cytomegalovirus exposure and HLA in healthy donors. Both 60 Vbeta primers and 13 Jbeta primers went into the PCR. Method: immunoSEQ multiplex PCR; TCRdb's copy keeps in-frame clones and lacks some. The data hold 160,000 or so clones, with about 77% observed a single time. The sequencing sample was made of PBMCs. The receptor set was obtained from a man in his thirties or forties in good health and CMV-seronegative.

The chain combines TRBV29-1 with TRBJ1-1; 7 nucleotides match TRBD1. CDR3 length equals 12 residues. The germline V gene encodes CDR1 SQVTM and CDR2 ANQGSEA. V lost 7 bases, J lost 2 bases, and 4 bases stayed unmatched. The CDR3 is CSDRQGNTEAFF. The CDR3, as DNA: TGCAGCGACAGACAGGGTAACACTGAAGCTTTCTTT. Combining the CDR3 with reference TRBV29-1 and TRBJ1-1 gives the whole variable domain SAVISQKPSRDICQRGTSLTIQCQVDSQVTMMFWYRQQPGQSLTLIATANQGSEATYESGFVIDKFPISRPNLTFSTLTVSNMSPEDSSIYLCSDRQGNTEAFFGQGTRLTVV.

V and J are TRBV9 and TRBJ2-2; 13 bases fit TRBD2. Losses at the gene ends were 2 bases for V and 0 bases for J; bases not matched to a gene: 7. The CDR3 sequence is 19 residues long. CDR1 is SGDLS, CDR2 YYNGEE, per germline. The CDR3 bases are TGTGCCAGCAGCGTGAGACTAGCGGGGGGCTTTCCGAACACCGGGGAGCTGTTTTTT. Protein product: CASSVRLAGGFPNTGELFF.

DNA for the CDR3: TGCGCCAGCAGCCAAGGCAGTCGTTCGGTCCGGAGGGTAGACAATGAGCAGTTCTTC. Its translation is CASSQGSRSVRRVDNEQFF. The chain employs TRBV4-3 and TRBJ2-1; TRBD2 is a possible D gene (6 bases). V was shortened by 1 base and J by 5 bases, with 24 bases between the two germline ends. Germline V gives CDR1 LGHNA, CDR2 YSLEER. The CDR3 runs to 19 residues.

The chain combines TRBV9 with TRBJ1-2; tentative D call: TRBD1 (6 bases). In germline, CDR1 is SGDLS, CDR2 YYNGEE. V lost 3 bases and J lost 0, with 12 bases in between. The CDR3 runs to 15 residues. The CDR3: CASSAREGANYGYTF. Here the CDR3 DNA reads TGTGCCAGCAGCGCCAGAGAGGGGGCTAACTATGGCTACACCTTC.

The V gene is TRBV9, the J gene TRBJ2-7, with D possibly TRBD1 on 5 matching bases. Trimming stripped 0 bases from V and 2 bases from J, with 9 bases between. This CDR3 region has 14 residues. The germline CDR1 and CDR2 sequences are SGDLS and YYNGEE. CDR3 residues: CASSVADIPYEQYF. For the CDR3, the DNA is TGTGCCAGCAGCGTAGCGGACATCCCCTACGAGCAGTACTTC.

The table lists this clone with a count of one. This sequence joins TRBV19 and TRBJ1-2; the D is unclear. V lost 0 bases to trimming and J lost 5 bases, with 25 bases between them. The length of the CDR3 is 19 residues. Germline V gene sequence: CDR1 LNHDA, CDR2 SQIVND (reference sequence). The CDR3 spells CASSIDRPRVSSQTYGYTF. The CDR3 DNA sequence: TGTGCCAGTAGTATAGATCGGCCGAGGGTTTCCTCGCAAACTTATGGCTACACCTTC.

The CDR3 sequence is CASSEAGGLRRETQYF. CDR3 nucleotide sequence: TGTGCCAGCAGTGAAGCGGGGGGACTACGGCGGGAGACCCAGTACTTC. The V gene is TRBV6-1, the J gene TRBJ2-5; 7 nucleotides agree with TRBD2. The CDR3 covers 16 residues. V shed 0 bases and J 5 bases; nucleotides not matched to a gene: 9. Germline assignment: CDR1 MNHNS and CDR2 SASEGT.

This clone was counted once. The chain joins TRBV5-1 to TRBJ2-1; the match to TRBD1 covers 9 bases. Trimming removed 8 bases from V and 8 bases from J; junction bases left unmatched: 5. CDR1 SGHRS and CDR2 YFSETQ come from the germline V gene. CDR3 size: 12 residues. This CDR3 reads CASRTGVDEQFF. As DNA, the CDR3 is TGCGCCAGTCGGACAGGGGTAGATGAGCAGTTCTTC.

The chain recombines TRBV6-5 with TRBJ2-7; TRBD2 matches at 8 bases. Germline CDR1 and CDR2: MNHEY and SVGAGI. J lost 6 bases, V lost 2 bases, and 6 bases had no gene match. The CDR3 runs 14 residues. The DNA of the CDR3 is TGTGCCAGCAGTTACCGCGGGAGGAGTGCCGAGCAGTACTTC. Translating it yields CASSYRGRSAEQYF.

CDR3 coding DNA: TGTGCCAGCAGCTTGGAGGTCACAGCCTGGGACACCATATATTTT. Its translation is CASSLEVTAWDTIYF. The chain carries TRBV5-8 and TRBJ1-3; D is undetermined. Germline assignment: CDR1 SGHTS and CDR2 YDEGEE. CDR3 length: 15 residues. The ends were cut back, 0 bases at V and 8 bases at J, with 15 bases in the middle.

This clone was seen only once. V usage is TRBV13 and J usage is TRBJ1-6, with 8 bases aligning to TRBD1. V lost 0 bases, J lost 8 bases, and 3 bases stayed unmatched. Per the germline V gene, CDR1 is PRHDT and CDR2 is FYEKMQ (reference sequence). The CDR3 spans 15 residues. CDR3 nucleotides: TGTGCCAGCAGCTTAGGCGACAGGGGTGATTCACCCCTCCACTTT. This translates into CASSLGDRGDSPLHF.

The rearrangement uses TRBV5-1 and TRBJ2-2; no clear D. CDR3 length: 14 residues. Germline V lookup: CDR1 SGHRS, CDR2 YFSETQ. V was cut by 3 bases and J by 7 bases, with 13 bases left in between. DNA of the CDR3: TGCGCCAGCAGCTCCGATCAGGTTGGCGGGGAGCTGTTTTTT. It codes for CASSSDQVGGELFF.

V gene TRBV5-4 combines with J gene TRBJ2-7, with D possibly matching TRBD1 (6 bases). Germline CDR1 is SGHNT and CDR2 is YYREEE (reference sequence). Trimming left V 4 bases short and J 2 bases short, with 13 bases between. The CDR3 runs to 14 residues. Here the CDR3 DNA reads TGTGCCAGCAGCGTCGGACAGAGAGCCTACGAGCAGTACTTC. It encodes CASSVGQRAYEQYF.

The genes are TRBV7-2 and TRBJ2-7; 7 nucleotides align to TRBD2. With 1 base clipped from V and 6 bases from J, the junction kept 12 bases outside the gene matches. The CDR3 is 16 residues long. CDR1 is SGHTA, CDR2 FQGNSA, per germline. The CDR3 nucleotides read TGTGCCAGCAGCTTAGGAGCCCGTGGGAGGGCCAGCGAGCAGTACTTC. Protein: CASSLGARGRASEQYF.

The V and J genes are TRBV4-2 and TRBJ1-1, with no clear D. Trimming left V 1 base short and J 6 bases short, with 9 bases between. Germline lookup yields CDR1 LGHNA and CDR2 YNFKEQ. This CDR3 has 13 amino acids. The DNA of the CDR3 is TGTGCCAGCAGCCAAGGTGCGTCCGCTGAAGCTTTCTTT. This gives the protein CASSQGASAEAFF.

The chain carries TRBV2 and TRBJ2-2; TRBD2 matches at 11 bases. This CDR3 is built from 15 residues. CDR1 is SNHLY, CDR2 FYNNEI, per germline. V was clipped by 8 bases and J by 9 bases; unmatched bases: 11. The CDR3 DNA reads TGTGCCAGCCTTCCCGGGACTAGCGGCCCGCGGGAGCTGTTTTTT. Translation gives CASLPGTSGPRELFF.

This chain uses TRBV4-2 with TRBJ2-1; perhaps TRBD2 as D (6 bases). The CDR3 runs to 16 residues. CDR1 LGHNA and CDR2 YNFKEQ come from the germline V gene. Between the trimmed V and J ends, which lost 1 base and 9 bases, there was a span of 19 bases. CDR3 nucleotides: TGTGCCAGCAGCCAAGGTTTATCTGCTAGCGATCCTGAGCAGTTCTTC. Translated, it gives CASSQGLSASDPEQFF.

The rearrangement links TRBV6-6 to TRBJ2-3; D possibly corresponds to TRBD1 (6 bases). V was shortened by 2 bases and J by 2 bases, with 14 bases between the two germline ends. Germline CDR1 MNHNY, CDR2 SVGAGI (reference sequence). The CDR3 is 16 residues long. CDR3 in DNA: TGTGCCAGCAGTTACGGCAGGGGCCTTTCCACAGATACGCAGTATTTT. Encoded protein: CASSYGRGLSTDTQYF.

This chain connects TRBV19 to TRBJ2-5; a possible D gene is TRBD2 (5 bases). Germline V gene lookup returns CDR1 LNHDA and CDR2 SQIVND (reference sequence). V shed 2 bases and J shed 5 bases, with 18 bases lying between them. The CDR3 length is 16 residues. The CDR3 loop reads CASSIIVSFEGETQYF. The CDR3 bases are TGTGCCAGTAGTATAATAGTGAGCTTTGAGGGTGAGACCCAGTACTTC.

The rearrangement joins TRBV27 to TRBJ1-6, with TRBD1 identical over 7 bases. This CDR3 is 16 amino acids long. Trimming cost V 6 bases and J 1 base; bases outside gene matches: 6. Germline loops: CDR1 MNHEY, CDR2 SMNVEV (reference sequence). The CDR3 sequence: CASSYKTGSYNSPLHF. CDR3 coding DNA: TGTGCCAGCAGCTATAAGACAGGGTCCTATAATTCACCCCTCCACTTT.

The chain joins TRBV9 to TRBJ2-3; TRBD1 is a possible D gene (5 bases). The V and J ends lost 0 bases and 2 bases respectively, with 10 bases between them. The V gene's germline CDR1 is SGDLS and CDR2 YYNGEE. This CDR3 spans 15 amino acids. For the CDR3, the DNA is TGTGCCAGCAGCGTAGATCAGGGATACACAGATACGCAGTATTTT. This sequence encodes CASSVDQGYTDTQYF.

V usage is TRBV6-5 and J usage is TRBJ1-1, with D perhaps matching TRBD1 (5 bases). Trimming removed 2 bases at V and 2 bases at J, with 12 bases between. The germline CDR1 and CDR2 sequences are MNHEY and SVGAGI. The CDR3 spans 15 residues. The CDR3 loop is CASSYGDSRNTEAFF. In nucleotides, the CDR3 is TGTGCCAGCAGTTACGGAGACAGTCGCAACACTGAAGCTTTCTTT.

This clone was seen a few times. The V and J genes are TRBV18 and TRBJ1-5, with D uncertain. Deletions cut 5 bases from V and 1 base from J, with 9 bases between. CDR1 KGHSH and CDR2 LQKENI come from the germline V gene. The CDR3 runs 14 residues. The CDR3 spells CASSTGDSNQPQHF. The CDR3 nucleotides are TGTGCCAGCTCAACGGGAGACAGCAATCAGCCCCAGCATTTT.

The chain has TRBV5-4 and TRBJ2-2; D possibly corresponds to TRBD1 (5 bases). The V gene lost 0 bases and the J gene lost 0 bases, with 9 bases spanning the gap. Per the germline V gene, CDR1 is SGHNT and CDR2 is YYREEE (reference sequence). CDR3 length: 16 amino acids. As DNA, the CDR3 is TGTGCCAGCAGCTTGGCCCAGGGCGCGAACACCGGGGAGCTGTTTTTT. Residues: CASSLAQGANTGELFF.